These 10 T cell receptor beta chains share one sample of origin, sequenced in a study of a mutant IDH1 vaccine in newly diagnosed glioma. Documented time point: week 5, during vaccination. Every single dose of the vaccine, 300 ug of mutant IDH1 20-mer peptide, came with topical imiquimod. Sequencing used immunoSEQ multiplex PCR; TCRdb keeps in-frame clones, though not all of them. This table holds fewer than 35,000 clones, roughly 56% found once. These receptors are not linked to any known antigen. The sequenced sample was PBMCs, obtained from a glioma patient whose treatment included an IDH1 peptide vaccine. Receptors were obtained from a woman aged 18 to 35 with glioma.

This clone has a handful of counts. The chain links TRBV20-1 to TRBJ1-1; D call uncertain. The V end lost 6 bases, the J end lost 4 bases, and 9 bases lay between the germline ends. The CDR3 totals 11 residues. Germline loops: CDR1 DFQATT, CDR2 SNEGSKA (reference sequence). CDR3 in DNA: TGCAGTGCCATTCGAGTCACTGAAGCTTTCTTT. The encoded protein is CSAIRVTEAFF.

The chain uses TRBV9 and TRBJ2-1; 10 bases map to TRBD2. The CDR3 covers 15 residues. Trimming removed 3 bases from V and 8 bases from J; junction bases left unmatched: 8. The germline V gene has CDR1 SGDLS and CDR2 YYNGEE. The CDR3 DNA follows: TGTGCCAGCAGCGCCTCCGGGACTAGCGTTGATGAGCAGTTCTTC. Amino acid sequence: CASSASGTSVDEQFF. The full variable domain, with the rest looked up from reference TRBV9 and TRBJ2-1, is DSGVTQTPKHLITATGQRVTLRCSPRSGDLSVYWYQQSLDQGLQFLIQYYNGEERAKGNILERFSAQQFPDLHSELNLSSLELGDSALYFCASSASGTSVDEQFFGPGTRLTVL.

This clone has just a few counts. V is TRBV18 and J is TRBJ1-1; D is perhaps TRBD1 (5 bases). The V end lost 2 bases, the J end lost 1 base, and 8 bases lay between the germline ends. The germline CDR1 and CDR2 sequences are KGHSH and LQKENI. The CDR3 has 14 residues. The CDR3 loop reads CASSPGTANTEAFF. DNA for the CDR3: TGTGCCAGCTCACCAGGGACGGCGAACACTGAAGCTTTCTTT.

On this clone itself: The junction and the germline gene differ at one end; a read error may be behind it. The chain uses TRBV7-7 and TRBJ2-3; D is uncertain. The CDR3 extends over 17 amino acids. Germline loops: CDR1 SSHAT, CDR2 FNYEAQ (reference sequence). The CDR3 DNA reads TGTGCTAGCAGCTTATATGCCCCCGCCCGGAGCACAGATACGCAGTATTTT. This gives the protein CASSLYAPARSTDTQYF.

The V gene is TRBV5-1, the J gene TRBJ2-2; 7 bases are shared with TRBD2. Germline V gene data show CDR1 as SGHRS and CDR2 as YFSETQ. V trimming: 0 bases; J trimming: 0 bases; junction bases outside the gene matches: 5. The CDR3 contains 17 residues. CDR3 coding DNA: TGCGCCAGCAGCTTGGCCAGGAGCGGGGCGAACACCGGGGAGCTGTTTTTT. Amino acid sequence: CASSLARSGANTGELFF.

J is TRBJ1-1 and V is TRBV11-3; D unclear. The germline V and J ends were trimmed by 1 base and 5 bases, with 11 bases remaining between them. CDR1 SGHNT and CDR2 YENEEA come from the germline V gene. This CDR3 region has 14 residues. CDR3 region: CASSLAGPGTEAFF. CDR3 DNA sequence: TGTGCCAGCAGCTTAGCCGGGCCGGGAACTGAAGCTTTCTTT.

The V and J genes are TRBV19 and TRBJ1-4; D uncertain. The V end was cut by 3 bases, the J end by 3 bases, with 11 bases between. Germline CDR1 and CDR2: LNHDA and SQIVND (reference sequence). The CDR3 sequence is 15 residues long. Written as DNA, the CDR3 is TGTGCCAGTAGTATTTCGGGAGGTCCTAATGAAAAACTGTTTTTT. Protein: CASSISGGPNEKLFF.

The genes are TRBV19 and TRBJ2-7; 7 nucleotides agree with TRBD1. CDR3 length: 15 amino acids. The junction had 10 bases not matched to a gene; V was cut back by 5 bases and J by 3 bases. Looked up from germline, CDR1 is LNHDA and CDR2 is SQIVND (reference sequence). Here the CDR3 reads CASSPSTGYYYEQYF. The CDR3 DNA reads as TGTGCCAGTAGTCCCTCGACAGGGTATTACTACGAGCAGTACTTC.

The chain combines TRBV7-9 with TRBJ1-4, with D hard to call. Deletions cut 2 bases from V and 8 bases from J, with 12 bases between. Per germline, CDR1 SEHNR and CDR2 FQNEAQ (reference sequence). There are 14 residues in the CDR3. The CDR3 sequence: CASSLSLHGEKLFF. CDR3 nucleotides: TGTGCCAGCAGCTTATCGTTGCATGGGGAAAAACTGTTTTTT.

The V call is TRBV7-9, the J call TRBJ1-4; D is unresolved. Germline V lookup: CDR1 SEHNR, CDR2 FQNEAQ (reference sequence). The CDR3 is 14 amino acids. Deletions cut 4 bases from V and 4 bases from J, with 10 bases between. The CDR3 sequence is CASSSSGFNEKLFF. CDR3 DNA: TGTGCCAGCAGCTCCTCGGGGTTTAATGAAAAACTGTTTTTT.